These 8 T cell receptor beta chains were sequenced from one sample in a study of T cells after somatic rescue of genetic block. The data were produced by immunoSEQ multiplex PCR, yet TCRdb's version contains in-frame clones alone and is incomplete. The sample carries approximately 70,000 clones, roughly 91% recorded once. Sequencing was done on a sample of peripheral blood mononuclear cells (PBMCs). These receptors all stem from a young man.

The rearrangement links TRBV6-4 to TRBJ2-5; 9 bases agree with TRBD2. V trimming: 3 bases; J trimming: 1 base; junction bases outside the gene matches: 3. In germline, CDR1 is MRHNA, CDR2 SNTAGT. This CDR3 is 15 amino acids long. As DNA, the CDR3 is TGTGCCAGCAGTGAAGTAGCGGGGGCCCAAGAGACCCAGTACTTC. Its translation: CASSEVAGAQETQYF.

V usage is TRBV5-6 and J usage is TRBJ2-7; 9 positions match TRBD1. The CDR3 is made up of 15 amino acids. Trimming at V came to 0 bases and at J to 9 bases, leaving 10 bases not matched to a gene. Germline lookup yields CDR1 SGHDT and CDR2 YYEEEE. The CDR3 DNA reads TGTGCCAGCAGCTTGGACTGGACAGGGGTTTTAGGGCAGTACTTC. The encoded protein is CASSLDWTGVLGQYF.

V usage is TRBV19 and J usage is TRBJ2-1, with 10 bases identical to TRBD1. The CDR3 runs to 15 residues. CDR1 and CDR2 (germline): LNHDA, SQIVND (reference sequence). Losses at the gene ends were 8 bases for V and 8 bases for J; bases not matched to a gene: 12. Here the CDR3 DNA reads TGTGCCAGTTCCTTGACAGGGGGCTTAGTGGATGAGCAGTTCTTC. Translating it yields CASSLTGGLVDEQFF.

The CDR3 DNA is TGTGCCAGCAGCACTCCGGGACAGGGGAGGGCTGAAGCTTTCTTT. The encoded protein is CASSTPGQGRAEAFF. J is TRBJ1-1 and V is TRBV21-1; the table's D call TRBD1 went unverified against the DNA. TRBV21-1 is shown as a pseudogene. The CDR3 contains 15 residues.

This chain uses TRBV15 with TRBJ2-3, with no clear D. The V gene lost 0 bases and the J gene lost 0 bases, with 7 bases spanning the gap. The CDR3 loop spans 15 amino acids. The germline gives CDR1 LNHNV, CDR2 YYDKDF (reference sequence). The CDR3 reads CATSRDMGSTDTQYF. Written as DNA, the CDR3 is TGTGCCACCAGCAGAGATATGGGAAGCACAGATACGCAGTATTTT.

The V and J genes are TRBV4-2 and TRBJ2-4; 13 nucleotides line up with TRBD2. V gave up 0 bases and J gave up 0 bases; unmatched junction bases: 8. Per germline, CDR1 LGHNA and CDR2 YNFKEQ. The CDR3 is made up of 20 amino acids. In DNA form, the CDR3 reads TGTGCCAGCAGCCAAGATTCCGGACTAGCGGGGGCCTTAGCCAAAAACATTCAGTACTTC. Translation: CASSQDSGLAGALAKNIQYF.

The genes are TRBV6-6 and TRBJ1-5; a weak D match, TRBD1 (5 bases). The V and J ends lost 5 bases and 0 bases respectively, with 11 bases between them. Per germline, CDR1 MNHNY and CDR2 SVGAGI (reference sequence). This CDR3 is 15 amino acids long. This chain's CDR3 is CASSPTEYSNQPQHF. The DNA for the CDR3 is TGTGCCAGCAGTCCGACAGAATATAGCAATCAGCCCCAGCATTTT.

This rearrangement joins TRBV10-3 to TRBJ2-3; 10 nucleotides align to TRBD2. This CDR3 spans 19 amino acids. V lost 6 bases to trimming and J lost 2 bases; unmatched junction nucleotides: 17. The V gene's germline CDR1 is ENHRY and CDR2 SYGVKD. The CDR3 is CAISSRAGGIPRDTDTQYF. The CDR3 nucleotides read TGTGCCATCAGCTCAAGAGCGGGAGGGATTCCAAGAGACACAGATACGCAGTATTTT.